The source of this T cell receptor beta chain is a study of blood T cells in healthy people across ages. Whole-study results and caveats: Unsorted PBMC material precluded a definitive naive versus antigen-experienced comparison. Age advanced and TCR beta diversity per million T cells fell, roughly linearly.

Turning to this clonotype: Its specificity is unknown.

Using a J-beta primer mix together with a sample-barcoded 5' primer, a second PCR was run for about 6 to 11 cycles. Via MiXCR, TCRdb re-called the 5' RACE reads, giving one row per CDR3 protein. Found here are 1.5 million or so distinct CDR3 sequences, about 42% of them singletons; the top ten hold less than 5%. Germline lookup yields CDR1 SEHNR and CDR2 FQNEAQ (reference sequence). V was pared by 3 bases and J by 5 bases, with 11 bases between. CDR3 size: 13 residues. The TCR sequence derives from a woman between 18 and 29 years old in good health. The sequenced sample was blood. V gene TRBV7-9 combines with J gene TRBJ2-7; the D gene is possibly TRBD1 (5 bases). The CDR3 region is CASSFAGWDEQYF. CDR3 coding DNA: TGTGCCAGCAGCTTTGCAGGGTGGGACGAGCAGTACTTC.